This T cell receptor (beta chain) was obtained from a study of cytomegalovirus exposure and HLA in healthy donors. Across the whole study: Researchers found that about 84% of over 350 genotyped donors fell within the Caucasian-associated ancestry cluster. Study-wide findings and caveats: Three chains linked to CMV were shown in vitro to be specific for CMV antigens. The classifier was said to identify cytomegalovirus status with high specificity and sensitivity. Roughly uniform sequencing depth across donors was assumed, possibly incorrectly.

This clone was seen just once. Its antigen is undetermined. The PCR was carried out with 60 Vbeta primers and 13 Jbeta primers. The protocol was immunoSEQ multiplex PCR, while the TCRdb copy is restricted to in-frame clones and leaves out a portion. This table holds about 82,000 clones, about 78% found once. The clonotype originates from a man aged 45-60 years in good health and CMV-seronegative. Source material: PBMCs.

The CDR3 DNA is TGTGCCAGCAGTGAGATTAGCGGGGTACTTTCGGACATTCAGTACTTC. Amino acids: CASSEISGVLSDIQYF. This chain connects TRBV2 to TRBJ2-4; 8 bases are a match to TRBD2. This CDR3 spans 16 amino acids. The germline V gene has CDR1 SNHLY and CDR2 FYNNEI. With 3 bases clipped from V and 8 bases from J, the junction kept 12 bases outside the gene matches.